The rows below give T cell receptor beta chains drawn from one sample of a study of cytomegalovirus exposure and HLA in healthy donors. Assay used: immunoSEQ multiplex PCR; TCRdb lists only in-frame clones, some missing. The sample has about 84,000 clones, roughly 64% seen once. Sequencing used PBMCs. Receptor source: a woman aged 40 to 50 in good health and CMV-seropositive. The CDR3 runs from the conserved cysteine through the conserved F or W. Each record gives: V gene, D gene, J gene, clone size, CDR3 protein, CDR3 DNA. A D gene is named only where the DNA matches it firmly. Size tells how often a clone was seen (once, few, many) or the class of an expanded clone, and some rows leave it out.

>TRBV12-5|TRBD1|TRBJ2-5|.
CASGLVDRVIWETQYF
TGTGCTAGTGGTTTGGTCGACAGGGTGATTTGGGAGACCCAGTACTTC
>TRBV28|TRBD1|TRBJ1-2|.
CASQFSGQYGYTF
TGTGCCAGTCAATTCTCGGGACAGTATGGCTACACCTTC
>TRBV5-1|TRBD2|TRBJ2-7|.
CASRPFFSGRANMTPYEQYF
TGCGCCAGCAGGCCATTTTTTAGCGGGAGGGCCAACATGACTCCCTACGAGCAGTACTTC
>TRBV5-4|.|TRBJ2-1|.
CASGRAQGANEQFF
TGTGCCAGCGGCCGGGCCCAAGGGGCCAATGAGCAGTTCTTC
>TRBV7-6|TRBD2|TRBJ2-3|.
CASSQTSAGSADTQYF
TGTGCCAGCAGCCAAACTAGCGCGGGAAGTGCAGATACGCAGTATTTT
>TRBV10-3|.|TRBJ1-1|.
CATFDTEAFF
TGTGCCACTTTTGACACTGAAGCTTTCTTT
>TRBV5-1|.|TRBJ1-1|.
CASSLNGGSGTEAFF
TGCGCCAGCAGCTTGAACGGGGGTTCGGGCACTGAAGCTTTCTTT
>TRBV28|.|TRBJ1-5|.
CASRRQDNQPQHF
TGTGCCAGCAGACGACAGGATAATCAGCCCCAGCATTTT
>TRBV5-1|.|TRBJ2-2|.
CASSLGLDLAGELFF
TGCGCCAGCAGCTTGGGTCTAGATTTGGCCGGGGAGCTGTTTTTT
>TRBV28|.|TRBJ2-1|few
CASYGMITYNEQFF
TGTGCCAGCTACGGGATGATCACCTACAATGAGCAGTTCTTC
>TRBV6-5|.|TRBJ2-5|.
CASSRTGLRETQYF
TGTGCCAGCAGCCGTACAGGGTTGAGGGAGACCCAGTACTTC
>TRBV28|.|TRBJ2-3|.
CASSLQTDTQYF
TGTGCCAGCAGTCTCCAGACAGATACGCAGTATTTT
>TRBV30|.|TRBJ1-6|.
CAWSVNQGSPLHF
TGTGCCTGGAGTGTAAATCAGGGTTCACCCCTCCACTTT
>TRBV18|.|TRBJ2-7|.
CASSPPGGSYEQYF
TGTGCCAGCTCACCACCGGGGGGTTCCTACGAGCAGTACTTC
>TRBV19|.|TRBJ2-3|.
CASSFAGNTDTQYF
TGTGCCAGTAGTTTCGCAGGGAACACAGATACGCAGTATTTT
>TRBV25-1|TRBD2|TRBJ2-7|.
CASSASGSLYEQYF
TGTGCCAGCAGTGCTAGCGGGAGTCTATACGAGCAGTACTTC
>TRBV7-7|.|TRBJ2-2|once
CASSPGRGGELFF
TGTGCCAGCAGCCCAGGGCGGGGCGGGGAGCTGTTTTTT
>TRBV29-1|.|TRBJ2-5|.
CSVESPGETQYF
TGCAGCGTTGAATCGCCGGGGGAGACCCAGTACTTC
>TRBV27|TRBD2|TRBJ2-1|few
CASSRTSGSGDEQFF
TGTGCCAGCAGTCGGACTAGCGGGAGTGGGGATGAGCAGTTCTTC
>TRBV28|TRBD1|TRBJ2-2|.
CASSLTGAITGELFF
TGTGCCAGCAGTTTGACAGGGGCAATCACCGGGGAGCTGTTTTTT
>TRBV5-1|.|TRBJ2-7|.
CASSVSGSSYEQYF
TGCGCCAGCAGCGTTAGCGGTAGCTCCTACGAGCAGTACTTC
>TRBV7-6|.|TRBJ1-5|.
CASSLNGGGFSSGQPQHF
TGTGCCAGCAGCTTAAACGGGGGGGGGTTTAGTTCCGGGCAGCCCCAGCATTTT